The following is a T cell receptor (beta chain) sequence with its context. The antigen is undetermined. The CDR3 contains 13 residues. Germline assignment: CDR1 SGHTA and CDR2 FQGTGA. With 5 bases clipped from V and 7 bases from J, the junction kept 5 bases outside the gene matches. Sequencing of the DNA from cultured CD4+ T cells was carried out with the Oncomine TCR Beta short-read assay. Each CDR3 protein is one row after TCRdb ran MiXCR on the PCR reads. The sample carries approximately 15,000 distinct CDR3 sequences, roughly half recorded once. This sample is part of a study of vaccination and CD4 T cells after COVID-19. As for the study in general: Each participant underwent a two-dose regimen of either the BNT162b2 or the mRNA-1273 vaccine. A CEFX pool, an HIV-1 Nef pool, or no peptide went to control cultures.

Documented treatment: approximately nine-day PBMC culture with coronavirus spike peptide pools or control peptides (ViraFEST assay). Findings of the study overall: Going from approximately 21 to 38, median SARS-CoV-2-reactive clonotypes did not rise significantly.

The rearrangement joins TRBV7-3 to TRBJ1-1; 9 positions match TRBD1. The specimen sequenced was CD4+ T cells from blood, cultured in vitro. The source of this sequence is a human donor who had recovered from COVID-19. The chain's CDR3 is CASSPGTGLEAFF. In DNA, the CDR3 is TGTGCCAGCAGCCCCGGGACAGGGCTTGAAGCTTTCTTT.